This T cell receptor beta chain emerged from a study of T cell responses to AZD1222 COVID-19 vaccine. V lost 0 bases and J 9 bases, leaving 6 bases between the germline ends. Per germline, CDR1 GTSNPN and CDR2 SVGIG (reference sequence). The CDR3 is 11 residues long. Regarding the study as a whole: Spike was spanned by vaccine-associated CD4 TCRs, with dominance at 160-218 and 743-854. Among AZD1222 vaccinees, only six or seven were seropositive at baseline. Nearly half of the spike-specific TCRs reportedly recognize variant regions that carry no mutations.

Sequencing used immunoSEQ multiplex PCR; TCRdb keeps in-frame clones, though not all of them. The table lists 180,000 or so clones, about 88% of them singletons. For this clone: Its target is not known.

Second-dose recipients at about 4 or about 12 weeks were treated as one pooled group. This receptor was identified in an adult who received the AZD1222 COVID-19 vaccine. This sample comprised peripheral blood, obtained 28 days after the second AZD1222 dose. This chain links TRBV30 with TRBJ2-1; D remains unclear. The CDR3 DNA sequence: TGTGCCTGGAGTGTGGCCGTTGAGCAGTTCTTC. This encodes CAWSVAVEQFF.